This T cell receptor beta chain originates from a study of blood T cell repertoires in COVID-19. Study in general: Nucleic acid was either cDNA or gDNA, and it came from T cells, B-cell-depleted T cells, or PBMCs.

Source study methods: Reference gene primer amplification yielded estimated nucleated cell counts. Assay used: immunoSEQ multiplex PCR; TCRdb lists only in-frame clones, some missing. V, J and clone size reflect that table, while D and trimming were determined from the DNA. The sample includes 250,000 to 300,000 clones, 86% seen only once; the top ten take roughly 4%. The germline V gene has CDR1 SGHNT and CDR2 YYREEE (reference sequence). The CDR3 has 15 residues. The ends lost 4 bases at V and 1 base at J; junction bases unmatched: 3. Sequences were obtained from peripheral blood. The V call is TRBV5-4, the J call TRBJ2-1; 9 positions agree with TRBD2. The source is a young man with active or convalescent COVID-19. CDR3 nucleotides: TGTGCCAGCAGCAGGGCGGGGGGGTCCTACAATGAGCAGTTCTTC. This codes for CASSRAGGSYNEQFF.